The sequence of this T cell receptor beta chain was determined in a study of early T cells in non-severe SARS-CoV-2 infection. Study-wide results and caveats: A preference for anti-spike CD8 responses marked VDJdb matching, which missed private and CD4 specificities.

TCRdb independently ran MiXCR on the 5' RACE reads; one entry per CDR3 protein. The sample has over 60,000 distinct CDR3 sequences; 9.5% to 15% are singletons. For this clonotype: What it binds is not known.

The sequence was obtained from an adult who was a healthcare worker with PCR-confirmed SARS-CoV-2 infection or an uninfected control (not recorded which). This material consisted of whole blood, taken at baseline.

CDR3 sequence (DNA): TGTGCCAGCAGTTTGGACAATGGCATTCAGTACTTC. This translates into CASSLDNGIQYF. This sequence joins TRBV28 and TRBJ2-4, with a weak D call TRBD1 (5 bases). V gave up 3 bases and J gave up 9 bases, with 9 bases separating them. The germline CDR1 and CDR2 sequences are MDHEN and SYDVKM. This CDR3 is built from 12 residues. Full variable domain (outside the CDR3, taken from reference TRBV28 and TRBJ2-4): DVKVTQSSRYLVKRTGEKVFLECVQDMDHENMFWYRQDPGLGLRLIYFSYDVKMKEKGDIPEGYSVSREKKERFSLILESASTNQTSMYLCASSLDNGIQYFGAGTRLSVL.